The following is a T cell receptor beta chain sequence with its context. There is no known antigen for this receptor. There are no base qualities to consult, and no much larger clone falls within one base. This record comes from a study of T-cell memory formation after mild COVID-19 (dated by TCRdb to the early 2020s). As for the study more broadly: TCR sequence clusters from the two donors were largely donor specific. Longitudinal TCRalpha and TCRbeta repertoire sequencing tracked T-cell clones expanding and contracting after mild COVID-19 in a couple of donors. The cohort comprised two young, previously healthy adult volunteers, one female and one male.

Ficoll-Paque density gradient centrifugation was used to isolate PBMCs. Beyond this particular receptor, the publication reports: Only two mild cases were covered in the study, and larger cohorts including severe cases with pre-infection samples were considered necessary. Contracting CD4+ clones turned up mainly in the CM and EM memory subsets, whereas EMRA was where CD8+ clones were enriched. SARS-CoV-2 specificity was not confirmed for the second-wave clones peaking on day 37. Some responding clones were found in pre-infection memory, which suggests that pre-existing cross-reactive memory T cells took part in the SARS-CoV-2 response. From day 15 to 85, contracting clones showed balanced CD4/CD8 phenotypes, whereas a second wave of clones that expanded from day 15 to 37 leaned towards CD4+.

Instrument on record: Illumina NovaSeq 6000. Using 5'RACE with constant-segment primers, TCRalpha and TCRbeta cDNA libraries were constructed, with sample barcodes and unique molecular identifiers added in the process. RNA was extracted from every sample with Trizol reagent. Library amplification was performed in two PCR steps, and a second sample barcode and Illumina TruSeq adapters were introduced in the second step. Sequencing of libraries was performed on an Illumina NovaSeq with 2 x 150 bp paired-end reads. The original methods were these. Demultiplexing of reads and collapsing into UMI-guided consensus sequences were performed with migec v1.2.7. Using mixcr v2.1.11, UMI consensuses were aligned to TRA and TRB V and J templates and then assembled into clonotypes. Expanded or contracted clonotypes were those called significant by both edgeR and NoisET, with noise models trained on biological replicates. For edgeR calls, a false discovery rate-adjusted p below 0.01 and a log2 fold-change threshold of 1 were applied. PCA with hierarchical clustering of max-normalized trajectories of the 1000 most abundant clonotypes was used as exploratory dynamics analysis. Separately sequenced CD4+ and CD8+ repertoires were used to assign a CD4 or CD8 phenotype to each responding clone. TCRdb ran its own pipeline on the public reads, namely fastp trimming at Q25 and MiXCR clone calling, and kept in-frame beta chains. When rows share a CDR3 protein, they turn into one entry using the most common DNA and genes. These V and J calls are TCRdb output, not the study's own analysis. The sample table records 250,000 to 300,000 distinct CDR3 sequences; approximately 15% of these occur just once. The top ten clonotypes cover roughly 20% of the sample.

The receptor comes from a young man who had mild COVID-19 (a few samples of this study predate the infection). The sample titles of this study are shuffled in the database, so cell type and time point are left out; the donor was told from shared clones. The specimen sequenced was PBMCs or a T cell subset sorted from them (not recorded which).

At the DNA level, the sequence is TGTGCCAGCTCACCTCGGACAGCCAGCACAGATACGCAGTATTTT. This codes for CASSPRTASTDTQYF. The chain links TRBV18 with TRBJ2-3; perhaps TRBD1 is the D gene, with 6 bases matching. Relative to germline, V is 3 bases shorter and J is 0 bases shorter, with 10 bases between their ends. From the cysteine up to the phenylalanine, the CDR3 has a length of 15 residues. CDR3 DNA is the only sequence kept; it has 45 bases, read in frame from the first base. As encoded in the germline V gene, CDR1 is KGHSH while CDR2 is LQKENI.